These 6 T cell receptor beta chains came from one sample sequenced in a study of blood T cell repertoires in COVID-19. Assay used: immunoSEQ multiplex PCR; TCRdb lists only in-frame clones, some missing. Of over 10,000 clones listed, almost 85% are singletons. Input material: peripheral blood. The receptors derive from a man aged 80 or over with acute or convalescent COVID-19.

The chain couples TRBV19 to TRBJ2-5; 13 bases line up with TRBD2. Germline assignment: CDR1 LNHDA and CDR2 SQIVND (reference sequence). V trimming: 5 bases; J trimming: 3 bases; junction bases outside the gene matches: 12. The CDR3 is 18 amino acids. The CDR3, as DNA: TGTGCCAGTAGTCTGACTAGCGGGGGGTCAGGAAAGAAAGAGACCCAGTACTTC. This translates into CASSLTSGGSGKKETQYF. Complete variable domain (other parts from reference TRBV19 and TRBJ2-5): DGGITQSPKYLFRKEGQNVTLSCEQNLNHDAMYWYRQDPGQGLRLIYYSQIVNDFQKGDIAEGYSVSREKKESFPLTVTSAQKNPTAFYLCASSLTSGGSGKKETQYFGPGTRLLVL.

This chain connects TRBV6-6 to TRBJ1-2, with D hard to call. This CDR3 spans 8 amino acids. V was pared by 8 bases and J by 11 bases, with 6 bases between. CDR1 MNHNY and CDR2 SVGAGI come from the germline V gene (reference sequence). Written as DNA, the CDR3 is TGTGCCAGCGGGCAATACACCTTC. It encodes CASGQYTF.

This chain connects TRBV28 to TRBJ2-3; D not resolved. V lost 3 bases to trimming and J lost 2 bases, with 15 bases between them. Germline V gives CDR1 MDHEN, CDR2 SYDVKM. This CDR3 comprises 16 residues. The CDR3 DNA sequence: TGTGCCAGCAGTTTTTCACAGACATGGAACACAGATACGCAGTATTTT. Protein sequence: CASSFSQTWNTDTQYF.

The chain combines TRBV7-6 with TRBJ2-7; 8 positions agree with TRBD2. The J segment lost 6 bases and the V segment lost 5 bases, leaving 12 bases of the junction unmatched. Germline CDR1 SGHVS, CDR2 FNYEAQ. The CDR3 runs to 15 residues. The CDR3 nucleotides are TGTGCCAGCAGCCCCCGTCTAGCGGGTAGTCGCGAGCAGTACTTC. It encodes CASSPRLAGSREQYF.

The chain links TRBV9 to TRBJ2-2, with D possibly being TRBD1 (6 bases). The V end was cut by 0 bases, the J end by 7 bases, with 10 bases between. The CDR3 totals 14 residues. CDR1 SGDLS and CDR2 YYNGEE come from the germline V gene. CDR3 loop: CASSVGTGLGELFF. The CDR3 coding sequence is TGTGCCAGCAGCGTAGGAACAGGGCTCGGGGAGCTGTTTTTT.

V is TRBV13 and J is TRBJ2-3; TRBD2 might be the D (7 bases). This CDR3 is 17 amino acids long. V shed 4 bases and J shed 1 base, with 18 bases lying between them. The germline V gene encodes CDR1 PRHDT and CDR2 FYEKMQ (reference sequence). CDR3 nucleotide sequence: TGTGCCAGCAGCTACCGCCTAGGGGGGGGGCGCACAGATACGCAGTATTTT. It encodes CASSYRLGGGRTDTQYF.